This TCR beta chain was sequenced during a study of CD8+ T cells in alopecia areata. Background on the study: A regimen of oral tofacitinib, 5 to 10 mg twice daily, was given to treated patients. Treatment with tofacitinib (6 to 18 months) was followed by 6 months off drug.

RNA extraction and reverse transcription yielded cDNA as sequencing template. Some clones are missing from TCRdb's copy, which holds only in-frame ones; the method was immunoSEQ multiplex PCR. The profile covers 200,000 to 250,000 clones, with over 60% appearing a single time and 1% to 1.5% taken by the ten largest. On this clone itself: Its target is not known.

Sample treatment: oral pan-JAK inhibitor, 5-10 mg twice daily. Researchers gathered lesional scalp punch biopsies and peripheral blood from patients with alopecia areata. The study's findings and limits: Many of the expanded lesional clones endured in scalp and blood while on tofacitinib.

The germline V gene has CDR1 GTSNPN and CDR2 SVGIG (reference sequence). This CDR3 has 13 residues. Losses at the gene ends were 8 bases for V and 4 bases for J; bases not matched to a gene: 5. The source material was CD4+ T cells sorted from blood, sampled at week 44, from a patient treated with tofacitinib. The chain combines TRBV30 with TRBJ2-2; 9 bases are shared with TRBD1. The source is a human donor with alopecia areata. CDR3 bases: TGTGCCGGGGGACAGGGTCTCACCGGGGAGCTGTTTTTT. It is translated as CAGGQGLTGELFF.